The sequence of this T cell receptor beta chain was determined in a study of response to subunit inactivated influenza vaccine. Study-level findings and limits: Authors proposed each seasonal influenza vaccination draws in few new T cells.

This CDR3 spans 15 amino acids. The V end was cut by 0 bases, the J end by 0 bases, with 6 bases between. The V gene's germline CDR1 is ENHRY and CDR2 SYGVKD. MiXCR, applied by TCRdb to the RT-PCR reads, yields one record per CDR3 protein. The sample contains 700,000 to 900,000 distinct CDR3 sequences, approximately 21% of which appear only once. This clonotype was counted a few times. Its antigen remains unknown. The chain couples TRBV10-3 to TRBJ1-5; D gene uncertain. The clonotype was recovered from a man in his fifties or sixties who received an inactivated influenza vaccine. The sample consisted of PBMCs from blood, taken less than 6 days after vaccination. In DNA, the CDR3 is TGTGCCATCAGTGAGTCTGGTTATAGCAATCAGCCCCAGCATTTT. Translated: CAISESGYSNQPQHF.